These 11 T cell receptor beta chains originate from one sample sequenced in a study of identical twins. Via MiXCR, TCRdb re-called the 5' RACE reads, giving one row per CDR3 protein. This table has roughly 700,000 distinct CDR3 sequences, 8.5% to 9% appearing once. The sample was also reused in another study, on yellow fever vaccine responses in identical twins.

Sequencing was done on a sample of PBMCs. The receptor set was obtained from a woman aged 18-30 years in good health.

The chain is built from TRBV6-1 and TRBJ2-3; D gene unclear. The CDR3 extends over 15 amino acids. Trimming pared 3 bases from V and 6 bases from J, leaving 16 bases between. Germline V lookup: CDR1 MNHNS, CDR2 SASEGT. In DNA, the CDR3 is TGTGCCAGCAGTGACCAGAATTTGGGGTCCGATACGCAGTATTTT. Amino acids: CASSDQNLGSDTQYF.

This clonotype came up many times. The V gene is TRBV5-1, the J gene TRBJ1-1, with TRBD1 matching over 7 bases. CDR3 length: 16 residues. V lost 2 bases, J lost 1 base, and 8 bases stayed unmatched. Germline V gene sequence: CDR1 SGHRS, CDR2 YFSETQ. CDR3 DNA: TGCGCCAGCAGCTTAACGCCCAGGGGGGGGAACACTGAAGCTTTCTTT. Protein: CASSLTPRGGNTEAFF.

This clonotype was recorded many times. The gene calls are TRBV14 and TRBJ2-7; TRBD1 matches at 8 bases. There are 15 residues in the CDR3. V dropped 1 base and J dropped 3; count of bases not matched to a gene: 5. Germline V lookup: CDR1 SGHDN, CDR2 FVKESK. Here the CDR3 reads CASSQVGQGSYEQYF. DNA of the CDR3: TGTGCCAGCAGCCAAGTTGGACAGGGTAGCTACGAGCAGTACTTC.

This clonotype came up many times. The CDR3 DNA reads as TGTGCCAGCCGTCTTAGCTTCACCGGGGAGCTGTTTTTT. Encoded protein: CASRLSFTGELFF. V gene TRBV12-3 or TRBV12-4 combines with J gene TRBJ2-2, with D unclear. V was shortened by 8 bases and J by 4 bases, with 11 bases between the two germline ends. The CDR3 has 13 residues.

This clonotype was counted between two and nine times. V is TRBV7-6 and J is TRBJ2-7; a possible D gene is TRBD2 (5 bases). The CDR3 contains 16 residues. Germline assignment: CDR1 SGHVS and CDR2 FNYEAQ. Trimming cost V 2 bases and J 3 bases, with 17 bases left between them. CDR3 residues: CASSLRSGGTHYEQYF. The CDR3 DNA reads TGTGCCAGCAGCTTACGGAGCGGCGGAACCCACTACGAGCAGTACTTC.

The chain carries TRBV9 and TRBJ2-1; D is uncertain. V was pared by 0 bases and J by 3 bases, with 7 bases between. Germline V gives CDR1 SGDLS, CDR2 YYNGEE. This CDR3 has 14 amino acids. The chain's CDR3 is CASSVALVYNEQFF. The CDR3 region has the DNA TGTGCCAGCAGCGTAGCCCTAGTCTACAATGAGCAGTTCTTC.

CDR3 in DNA: TGCAGCGTAAAGGAATCTGGGGCCAACGTCCTGACTTTC. As protein: CSVKESGANVLTF. V usage is TRBV29-1 and J usage is TRBJ2-6; D unresolved. CDR1 SQVTM and CDR2 ANQGSEA come from the germline V gene. This CDR3 has 13 residues. V lost 6 bases and J 1 base, leaving 7 bases between the germline ends.

This clonotype occurred many times. The chain joins TRBV28 to TRBJ1-3; a weak D match, TRBD1 (5 bases). CDR1 is MDHEN, CDR2 SYDVKM, per germline. The CDR3 extends over 14 amino acids. V lost 3 bases and J lost 2, with 8 bases in between. CDR3 sequence (DNA): TGTGCCAGCAGTTTTAGGGGTCCTGGAAACACCATATATTTT. It encodes CASSFRGPGNTIYF.

This clonotype was recorded a few times. This chain connects TRBV20-1 to TRBJ2-1, with 15 bases lining up with TRBD2. After removal of 5 bases from V and 7 bases from J, the junction contained 6 bases not matched to a gene. Looked up from germline, CDR1 is DFQATT and CDR2 is SNEGSKA (reference sequence). This CDR3 is built from 15 residues. CDR3 region: CSAPGLAGGPNEQFF. DNA of the CDR3: TGCAGTGCTCCCGGACTAGCGGGAGGGCCTAATGAGCAGTTCTTC.

In its sample, this clonotype was seen a few times. The chain is built from TRBV28 and TRBJ2-1; 16 bases line up with TRBD2. V trimming: 5 bases; J trimming: 4 bases; junction bases outside the gene matches: 11. CDR1 is MDHEN and CDR2 is SYDVKM in the germline V gene. The CDR3 consists of 19 residues. CDR3 in amino acids: CASSISRGTSGRDYNEQFF. DNA of the CDR3: TGTGCCAGCAGTATATCCAGAGGGACTAGCGGGAGGGATTACAATGAGCAGTTCTTC. The whole variable domain, filled in from reference TRBV28 and TRBJ2-1, reads DVKVTQSSRYLVKRTGEKVFLECVQDMDHENMFWYRQDPGLGLRLIYFSYDVKMKEKGDIPEGYSVSREKKERFSLILESASTNQTSMYLCASSISRGTSGRDYNEQFFGPGTRLTVL.

The chain uses TRBV19 and TRBJ1-2, with no clear D. Trimming cost V 3 bases and J 0 bases, with 8 bases left between them. The CDR3 is 14 amino acids. Looked up from germline, CDR1 is LNHDA and CDR2 is SQIVND (reference sequence). CDR3 in DNA: TGTGCCAGTAGTATTGCAGTCTCTAACTATGGCTACACCTTC. It yields the protein CASSIAVSNYGYTF. The full variable domain, in which reference TRBV19 and TRBJ1-2 provide the parts outside the CDR3, is DGGITQSPKYLFRKEGQNVTLSCEQNLNHDAMYWYRQDPGQGLRLIYYSQIVNDFQKGDIAEGYSVSREKKESFPLTVTSAQKNPTAFYLCASSIAVSNYGYTFGSGTRLTVV.